A selection of T cell receptor beta chains follows, all from one sample in a study of technical replicates of blood from a few donors. Clones were read by immunoSEQ multiplex PCR, and TCRdb kept only the in-frame ones, dropping some. The data hold 80,000 to 95,000 clones, with roughly 94% observed a single time. Material: T cells isolated from PBMCs. Receptor source: a human donor in good health. The CDR3 runs from the conserved cysteine through the conserved F or W. The D gene is left open where the match is weak. Rows give clone size only sometimes, using once, few, many, or a class for an expanded clone.

TRBV18	TRBJ2-7	NA	NA	TGTGCCAGCTCACCTTTCCGTGTGAGCGGGTCTAACTACGAGCAGTACTTC	CASSPFRVSGSNYEQYF
TRBV4-1	TRBJ2-5	NA	NA	TGCGCCAGCAGCCAAGGGACAGAAGAGACCCAGTACTTC	CASSQGTEETQYF
TRBV29-1	TRBJ2-6	NA	NA	TGCAGCGCCCCCGTAGTGATCTCTGGGGCCAACGTCCTGACTTTC	CSAPVVISGANVLTF
TRBV7-8	TRBJ2-7	TRBD1	NA	TGTGCCAGCAGCTCACAATGGACAGGGGCCCACGAGCAGTACTTC	CASSSQWTGAHEQYF
TRBV6-1	TRBJ2-7	NA	NA	TGTGCCAGCCTCGCAGAGACTACTACCTACGAGCAGTACTTC	CASLAETTTYEQYF
TRBV7-8	TRBJ1-2	NA	NA	TGTGCCAGCAGCTTCGGGGCCCAGGGGCGGCGGGCTTATGGCTACACCTTC	CASSFGAQGRRAYGYTF
TRBV10-1	TRBJ2-1	NA	NA	TGCGCCAGCAGTGGATTGAGGTACAATGAGCAGTTCTTC	CASSGLRYNEQFF
TRBV27	TRBJ2-7	TRBD1	NA	TGTGCCAGCAGACCCCCACAGGGGAACGACGAGCAGTACTTC	CASRPPQGNDEQYF
TRBV27	TRBJ2-2	TRBD1	NA	TGTGCCAGCAGTTTACAACCGGGACAGAGAACCGGGGAGCTGTTTTTT	CASSLQPGQRTGELFF
TRBV7-9	TRBJ2-4	TRBD1	NA	TGTGCCAGCAGCTTAGTTCAGGGGGCGGGGGCCAAAAACATTCAGTACTTC	CASSLVQGAGAKNIQYF
TRBV4-1	TRBJ2-7	TRBD1	NA	TGCGCCAGCAGCCAACCCGGACAGGACTCCTACGAGCAGTACTTC	CASSQPGQDSYEQYF
TRBV7-3	TRBJ2-3	TRBD2	NA	TGTGCCAGCAGCTTAAATCGGCTAGCGGGGAGCACAGATACGCAGTATTTT	CASSLNRLAGSTDTQYF
TRBV28	TRBJ2-7	NA	once	TGTGCCAGCAGTTTTCCCGACGGGACATACGAGCAGTACTTC	CASSFPDGTYEQYF
TRBV19	TRBJ1-6	NA	NA	TGTGCCAGTAGTCCGGAATTTGAAGCGGGGGTTAATTCACCCCTCCACTTT	CASSPEFEAGVNSPLHF
TRBV11-2	TRBJ2-1	TRBD2	NA	TGTGCCAGCAGCTTAGGAGGGGCGGGGGGCCCAATAAGCTACAATGAGCAGTTCTTC	CASSLGGAGGPISYNEQFF
TRBV15	TRBJ1-3	NA	NA	TGTGCCACCAGCAGAGGTGCGGGGGACACCCGGAGCTCTGGAAACACCATATATTTT	CATSRGAGDTRSSGNTIYF
TRBV7-9	TRBJ2-7	NA	NA	TGTGCCAGCAGCACAACACATAGGAGGCAGTACTTC	CASSTTHRRQYF
TRBV14	TRBJ2-7	NA	NA	TGTGCCAGCAGCCAAGTACAGGGCTACGAGCAGTACTTC	CASSQVQGYEQYF
TRBV6-6	TRBJ2-1	NA	NA	TGTGCCAGCAGCTCTTCAACTAATGAGCAGTTCTTC	CASSSSTNEQFF
TRBV9	TRBJ2-1	NA	NA	TGTGCCAGCAGCGTAGACCCGGGGGTGAGCAATGAGCAGTTCTTC	CASSVDPGVSNEQFF
TRBV2	TRBJ2-7	TRBD2	NA	TGTGCCAGCAGTGAAGCAGGGGTTAGCGGGAGCTCCTACGAGCAGTACTTC	CASSEAGVSGSSYEQYF
TRBV6-6	TRBJ2-5	TRBD2	NA	TGTGCCAGCAGTCCCGGGACTAGCGACGAGACCCAGTACTTC	CASSPGTSDETQYF
TRBV30	TRBJ2-1	TRBD1	NA	TGTGCCTGGAGTGTTGCCGGGGGGACAGGGCACAATGAGCAGTTCTTC	CAWSVAGGTGHNEQFF
TRBV4-1	TRBJ1-2	TRBD1	NA	TGCGCCAGCAGCCAAGTTCCGGGACAGGGGGCGCCCGGCTATGGCTACACCTTC	CASSQVPGQGAPGYGYTF
TRBV2	TRBJ1-2	NA	once	TGTGCCAGCTTAGAATTGAGGACATGGGAGGTCAACACCTTC	CASLELRTWEVNTF
TRBV1	TRBJ1-1	NA	NA	TGCACCAGCAGCCTAAAAGGCGTTTCGACAGGGGCCACTGAAGCTTTCTTT	CTSSLKGVSTGATEAFF
TRBV5-1	TRBJ2-7	NA	NA	TGCGCCAGCAGCTTGGATGACTCCGCCTACGAGCAGTACTTC	CASSLDDSAYEQYF
TRBV2	TRBJ1-6	NA	NA	TGTGCCAGCAGTGACAGGGCCATTGGTCCACCCCTCCACTTT	CASSDRAIGPPLHF
TRBV7-9	TRBJ2-3	NA	once	TGTGCCAGCAGCTCCTACAGGGAAGATACGCAGTATTTT	CASSSYREDTQYF
TRBV18	TRBJ1-4	TRBD1	NA	TGTGCCAGCTCACCCCGACAGGGGGCTAATGAAAAACTGTTTTTT	CASSPRQGANEKLFF
TRBV19	TRBJ1-1	TRBD1	few	TGTGCCAGTCACAGGGGGGTCGCTGAAGCTTTCTTT	CASHRGVAEAFF
TRBV7-3	TRBJ2-2	NA	NA	TGTGCCAGCAGCCAATTCGTAGGGGGGGCGAACACCGGGGAGCTGTTTTTT	CASSQFVGGANTGELFF
TRBV19	TRBJ2-2	NA	NA	TGTGCCAGTAGTATTTTTTCCAGCGGTACGACCGGGGAGCTGTTTTTT	CASSIFSSGTTGELFF
TRBV10-2	TRBJ1-5	NA	NA	TGCGCCAGCAGTGAGTGGGGCACGGGCAATCAGCCCCAGCATTTT	CASSEWGTGNQPQHF
TRBV30	TRBJ2-5	NA	NA	TGTGCCTGTGCAGGGTTTCAAGAGACCCAGTACTTC	CACAGFQETQYF
TRBV10-3	TRBJ2-3	TRBD2	NA	TGTGCCATCAGCGGGGGGAGCACAGATACGCAGTATTTT	CAISGGSTDTQYF
TRBV7-2	TRBJ1-3	NA	NA	TGTGCCAGCAGCTATCAGGCGAATGGAAACACCATATATTTT	CASSYQANGNTIYF
TRBV5-4	TRBJ2-7	TRBD2	NA	TGTGCCAGCAGCTTGGAATCCGGGACTAGCGGGAGGGGTGGCTACGAGCAGTACTTC	CASSLESGTSGRGGYEQYF
TRBV13	TRBJ2-1	TRBD1	NA	TGTGCCAGCAGCTTTACGGGACAGGCTTACAATGAGCAGTTCTTC	CASSFTGQAYNEQFF
TRBV19	TRBJ2-3	TRBD2	NA	TGTGCCAGTAGTATAGGAGGACTAGAAACTTCAGATACGCAGTATTTT	CASSIGGLETSDTQYF
TRBV5-4	TRBJ2-7	NA	NA	TGTGCCAGCAGCCAAGGACAGCGGGACTACGAGCAGTACTTC	CASSQGQRDYEQYF
TRBV21-1	TRBJ2-1	NA	NA	TGTGCCAGCAGCAATAGAAGACAGCTCTACAATGAGCAGTTCTTC	CASSNRRQLYNEQFF
TRBV19	TRBJ1-2	TRBD1	NA	TGTGCCAGTAGTATACGTGGACAGGCTACCTATGGCTACACCTTC	CASSIRGQATYGYTF
TRBV28	TRBJ2-5	TRBD2	NA	TGTGCCAGCAGTGGGCTGGTGGGGCGGGAGTCAGCCCAGTACTTC	CASSGLVGRESAQYF
TRBV10-3	TRBJ2-7	NA	NA	TGTGCCATCAGTGAGTCGGGCCCAGCCTACGAGCAGTACTTC	CAISESGPAYEQYF
TRBV4-2	TRBJ1-1	NA	NA	TGTGCCAGCAGCGACCCGGGACTGATGAACACTGAAGCTTTCTTT	CASSDPGLMNTEAFF
TRBV7-9	TRBJ2-1	NA	NA	TGTGCCAGCAGCGTTCAGGGGCAGCACAATGAGCAGTTCTTC	CASSVQGQHNEQFF
TRBV7-3	TRBJ2-1	TRBD2	NA	TGTGCCAGCAGTCCGTCCGCGGGGGGGTTGAGCAATGAGCAGTTCTTC	CASSPSAGGLSNEQFF
TRBV7-8	TRBJ1-2	NA	NA	TGTGCCAGCAGCTTGTCCAACGGGGGGGGGTATGGCTACACCTTC	CASSLSNGGGYGYTF
TRBV11-3	TRBJ2-3	NA	NA	TGTGCCAGCAGCTCCCCGGACTGGGCAGACACAGATACGCAGTATTTT	CASSSPDWADTDTQYF